This T cell receptor (beta chain) was obtained from a study of a mutant IDH1 vaccine in newly diagnosed glioma. Study background: Radiotherapy, temozolomide, or both had been given previously, and both were given to most. Study-wide results and limits: Pseudoprogression looked unconnected to shifts in top peripheral T cell clonotypes.

The ends lost 6 bases at V and 5 bases at J; junction bases unmatched: 11. This CDR3 has 16 amino acids. Germline-derived CDR1 and CDR2 are SGHAT and FQNNGV. On this clone itself: Its target is unknown.

Time point in this sample: baseline, week 1 (first vaccination visit). Treatment defined: pre-vaccination baseline after standard-of-care therapy. Using immunoSEQ multiplex PCR, the repertoire was profiled, and TCRdb retains in-frame clones only, with some absent. The sample consists of tens of thousands of clones, 93% of them appearing once. The input for sequencing was PBMCs, taken from a glioma patient treated with radiotherapy, temozolomide or both. The sequence was collected from a man aged 40-49 years with glioma. V is TRBV11-2 and J is TRBJ2-3, with 10 bases matching TRBD2. This CDR3 reads CASSRGLAVRGDTQYF. CDR3 sequence (DNA): TGTGCCAGCAGTAGAGGACTAGCGGTGAGGGGAGATACGCAGTATTTT.